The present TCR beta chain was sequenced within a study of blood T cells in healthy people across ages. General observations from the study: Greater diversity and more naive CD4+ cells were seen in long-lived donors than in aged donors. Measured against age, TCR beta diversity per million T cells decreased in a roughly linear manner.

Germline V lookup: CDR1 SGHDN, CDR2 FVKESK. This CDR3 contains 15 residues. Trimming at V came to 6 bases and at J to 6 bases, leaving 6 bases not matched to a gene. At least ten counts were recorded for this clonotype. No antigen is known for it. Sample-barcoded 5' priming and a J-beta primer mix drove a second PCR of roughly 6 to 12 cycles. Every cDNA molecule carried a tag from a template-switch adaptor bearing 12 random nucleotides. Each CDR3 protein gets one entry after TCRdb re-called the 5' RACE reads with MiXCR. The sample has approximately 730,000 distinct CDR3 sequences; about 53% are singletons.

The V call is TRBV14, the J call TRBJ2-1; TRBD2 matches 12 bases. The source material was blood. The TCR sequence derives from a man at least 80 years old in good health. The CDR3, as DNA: TGTGCCAGCAGTCTGACTAGCGGGAGTAGCAATGAGCAGTTCTTC. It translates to CASSLTSGSSNEQFF.